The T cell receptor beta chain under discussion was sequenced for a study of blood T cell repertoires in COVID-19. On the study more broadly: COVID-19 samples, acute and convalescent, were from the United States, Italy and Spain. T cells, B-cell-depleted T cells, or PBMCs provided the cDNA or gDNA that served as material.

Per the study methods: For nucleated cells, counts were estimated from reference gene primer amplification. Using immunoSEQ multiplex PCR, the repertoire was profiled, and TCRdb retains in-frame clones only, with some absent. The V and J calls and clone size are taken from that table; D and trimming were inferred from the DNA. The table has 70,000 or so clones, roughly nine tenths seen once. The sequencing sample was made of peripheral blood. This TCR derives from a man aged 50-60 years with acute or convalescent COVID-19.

CDR3 residues: CSASDRGRENTEAFF. CDR3 DNA: TGCAGTGCTAGTGACAGGGGGCGGGAGAACACTGAAGCTTTCTTT. The J gene is TRBJ1-1, the V gene TRBV20-1; 10 nucleotides match TRBD1. From germline, CDR1 is DFQATT and CDR2 SNEGSKA (reference sequence). V was pared by 3 bases and J by 1 base, with 5 bases of the junction left unmatched. The CDR3 length is 15 residues.